Shown below are 10 T cell receptor beta chains from a single sample sequenced in a study of T cell responses to AZD1222 COVID-19 vaccine. Clones were read by immunoSEQ multiplex PCR, and TCRdb kept only the in-frame ones, dropping some. In the table there are about 84,000 clones, 70% to 90% of which are singletons. The starting material was peripheral blood, obtained on day 0 of AZD1222 vaccination. The receptors derive from an adult in good health.

This clone occurred once. The V call is TRBV9, the J call TRBJ2-3; D may be TRBD2 (6 bases). The CDR3 is 15 residues long. The V gene's germline CDR1 is SGDLS and CDR2 YYNGEE. Trimming removed 3 bases from V and 0 bases from J, with 11 bases in between. The CDR3 DNA follows: TGTGCCAGCAGCGCATTGACTAGAAGCACAGATACGCAGTATTTT. Protein product: CASSALTRSTDTQYF.

The V and J genes are TRBV29-1 and TRBJ1-3; perhaps TRBD1 as D (5 bases). Between the trimmed V and J ends, which lost 6 bases and 0 bases, there was a span of 12 bases. The CDR3 sequence is 14 residues long. CDR1 is SQVTM, CDR2 ANQGSEA, per germline. The CDR3 DNA reads TGCAGCGTGGGAGGGACGGCCTCTGGAAACACCATATATTTT. The encoded protein is CSVGGTASGNTIYF.

This chain joins TRBV29-1 and TRBJ1-2; 7 bases agree with TRBD1. The CDR3 is made up of 15 amino acids. CDR1 SQVTM and CDR2 ANQGSEA come from the germline V gene. Losses at the gene ends were 1 base for V and 2 bases for J; bases not matched to a gene: 7. The CDR3 region is CSVEAFLGGNYGYTF. DNA of the CDR3: TGCAGCGTTGAAGCCTTCTTAGGGGGCAACTATGGCTACACCTTC.

The chain joins TRBV3-1 (or the pseudogene TRBV3-2) to TRBJ2-5; D unresolved. Trimming shortened V by 0 bases and J by 7 bases, and 0 bases separated the two germline ends. The CDR3 is 10 residues long. Germline-derived CDR1 and CDR2 are LGHDT and YNNKEL (reference sequence). The CDR3 loop reads CASSQETQYF. The CDR3, as DNA: TGTGCCAGCAGCCAAGAGACCCAGTACTTC.

The chain carries TRBV18 and TRBJ1-2, with 9 positions matching TRBD1. J was trimmed by 2 bases and V by 5 bases; bases with no gene match: 12. The length of the CDR3 is 17 residues. CDR1 KGHSH and CDR2 LQKENI come from the germline V gene. CDR3 residues: CASSANRDRAQNYGYTF. CDR3 nucleotides: TGTGCCAGCTCAGCCAACCGGGACAGGGCCCAGAACTATGGCTACACCTTC.

The chain carries TRBV27 and TRBJ2-7; 15 positions agree with TRBD2. The CDR3 is 16 amino acids. Germline V gene data show CDR1 as MNHEY and CDR2 as SMNVEV (reference sequence). J gave up 4 bases and V 6 bases, and 7 bases lay outside the gene matches. The CDR3 protein is CASRDQGTSGRYEQYF. Here the CDR3 DNA reads TGTGCCAGCAGGGATCAGGGGACTAGCGGGAGGTACGAGCAGTACTTC.

The chain recombines TRBV18 with TRBJ2-7; TRBD2 matches at 11 bases. The CDR3 is made up of 16 amino acids. The trim removed 4 bases at V and 4 bases at J, leaving 9 bases unmatched. Germline CDR1 and CDR2: KGHSH and LQKENI. This CDR3 is CASSRLAGGPNYEQYF. CDR3 bases: TGTGCCAGCTCACGGTTAGCGGGAGGGCCAAATTACGAGCAGTACTTC.

The chain is built from TRBV6-2 or TRBV6-3 and TRBJ1-5, with D perhaps TRBD1 (5 bases). CDR1 is MNHEY and CDR2 is SVGEGT in the germline V gene. This CDR3 is 14 amino acids long. V lost 1 base and J lost 7, with 11 bases in between. CDR3 sequence reads: CASSYLRGGQPQHF. DNA of the CDR3: TGTGCCAGCAGTTACTTAAGGGGTGGGCAGCCCCAGCATTTT.

This chain connects TRBV24-1 to TRBJ2-1, with 11 bases fitting TRBD2. CDR1 and CDR2 (germline): KGHDR, SFDVKD. V shed 9 bases, J shed 8 bases, and the junction held 8 bases outside the gene matches. This CDR3 comprises 14 residues. Here the CDR3 DNA reads TGTGCCACCTCAACTAGCGGGAGTCTGGATGAGCAGTTCTTC. Its translation is CATSTSGSLDEQFF.

This clone was counted a single time. This sequence joins TRBV18 and TRBJ1-5; perhaps TRBD1 as D (5 bases). Germline V gene sequence: CDR1 KGHSH, CDR2 LQKENI. The CDR3 has 15 residues. With 3 bases removed from V and 12 bases from J, the gap between germline ends came to 21 bases. The CDR3 is CASSPAGLPREDQHF. CDR3 nucleotide sequence: TGTGCCAGCTCACCCGCGGGGCTACCCAGGGAGGACCAGCATTTT.